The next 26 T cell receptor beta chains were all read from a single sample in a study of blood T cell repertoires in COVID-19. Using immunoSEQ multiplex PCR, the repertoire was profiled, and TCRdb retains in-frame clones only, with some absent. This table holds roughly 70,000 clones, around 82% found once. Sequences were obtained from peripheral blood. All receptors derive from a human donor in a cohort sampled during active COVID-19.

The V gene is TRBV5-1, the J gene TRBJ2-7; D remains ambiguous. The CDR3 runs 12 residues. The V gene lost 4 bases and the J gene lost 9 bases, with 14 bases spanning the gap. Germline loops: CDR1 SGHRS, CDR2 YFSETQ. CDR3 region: CASSPDQMVQYF. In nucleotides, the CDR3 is TGCGCCAGCAGCCCTGATCAGATGGTGCAGTACTTC.

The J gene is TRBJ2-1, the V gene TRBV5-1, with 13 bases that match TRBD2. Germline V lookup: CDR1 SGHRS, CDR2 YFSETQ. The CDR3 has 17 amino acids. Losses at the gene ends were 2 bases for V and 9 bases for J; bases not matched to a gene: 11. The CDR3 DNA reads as TGCGCCAGCAGCTTCAGCCGGACTAGCGGGGGCCCCAGTGAGCAGTTCTTC. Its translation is CASSFSRTSGGPSEQFF. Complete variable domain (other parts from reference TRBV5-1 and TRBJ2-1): KAGVTQTPRYLIKTRGQQVTLSCSPISGHRSVSWYQQTPGQGLQFLFEYFSETQRNKGNFPGRFSGRQFSNSRSEMNVSTLELGDSALYLCASSFSRTSGGPSEQFFGPGTRLTVL.

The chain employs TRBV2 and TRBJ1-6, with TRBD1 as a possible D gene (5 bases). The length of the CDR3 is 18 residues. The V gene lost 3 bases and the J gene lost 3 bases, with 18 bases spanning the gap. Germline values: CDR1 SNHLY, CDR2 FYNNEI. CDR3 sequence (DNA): TGTGCCAGCAGTGATCGGAGGGGAAAGGGCAACTATAATTCACCCCTCCACTTT. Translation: CASSDRRGKGNYNSPLHF.

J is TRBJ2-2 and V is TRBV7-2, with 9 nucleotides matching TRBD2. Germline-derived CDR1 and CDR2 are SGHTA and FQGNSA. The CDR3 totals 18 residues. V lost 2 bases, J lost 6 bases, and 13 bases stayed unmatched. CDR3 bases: TGTGCCAGCAGCTTAACGGTGTATGCGGGGGGGCCCGCCGGGGAGCTGTTTTTT. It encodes CASSLTVYAGGPAGELFF.

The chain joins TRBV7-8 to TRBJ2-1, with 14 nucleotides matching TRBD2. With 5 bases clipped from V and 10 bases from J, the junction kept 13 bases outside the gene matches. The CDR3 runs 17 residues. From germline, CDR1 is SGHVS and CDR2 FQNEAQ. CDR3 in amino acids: CASSPYRLAGGLREQFF. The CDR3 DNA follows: TGTGCCAGCAGCCCCTACCGACTAGCGGGGGGGCTGAGAGAGCAGTTCTTC.

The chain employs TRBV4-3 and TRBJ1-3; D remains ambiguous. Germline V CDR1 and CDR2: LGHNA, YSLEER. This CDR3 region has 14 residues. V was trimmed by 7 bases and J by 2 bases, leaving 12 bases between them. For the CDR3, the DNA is TGCGCCAGCAAAACGGTAGTGGCTGGAAACACCATATATTTT. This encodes CASKTVVAGNTIYF.

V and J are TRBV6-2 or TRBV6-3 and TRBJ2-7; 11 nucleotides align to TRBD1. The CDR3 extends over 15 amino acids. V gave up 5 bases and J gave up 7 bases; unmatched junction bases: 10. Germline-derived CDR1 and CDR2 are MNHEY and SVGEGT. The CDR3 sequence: CASSHFGTGGREQYF. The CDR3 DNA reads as TGTGCCAGCAGTCACTTCGGGACAGGGGGAAGGGAGCAGTACTTC.

The CDR3 loop reads CASSPGLAGTGELFF. CDR3 DNA: TGTGCCAGCAGCCCGGGACTAGCTGGGACCGGGGAGCTGTTTTTT. The J gene is TRBJ2-2, the V gene TRBV7-7; 9 nucleotides line up with TRBD2. V trimming: 5 bases; J trimming: 5 bases; junction bases outside the gene matches: 6. CDR1 is SSHAT, CDR2 FNYEAQ, per germline (reference sequence). The CDR3 has 15 amino acids.

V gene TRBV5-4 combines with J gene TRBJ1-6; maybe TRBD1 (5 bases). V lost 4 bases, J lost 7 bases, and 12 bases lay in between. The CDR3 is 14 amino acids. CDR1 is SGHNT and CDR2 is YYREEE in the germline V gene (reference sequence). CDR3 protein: CASSTTGGNSPLHF. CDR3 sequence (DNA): TGTGCCAGCAGCACCACGGGGGGGAATTCACCCCTCCACTTT.

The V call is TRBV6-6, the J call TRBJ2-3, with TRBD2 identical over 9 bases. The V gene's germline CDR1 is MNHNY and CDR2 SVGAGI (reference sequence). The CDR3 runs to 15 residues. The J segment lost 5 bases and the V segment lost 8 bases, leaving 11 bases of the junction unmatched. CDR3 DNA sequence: TGTGCCAGCCAGGGAGTAGCGGGGGTGGGAGATACGCAGTATTTT. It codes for CASQGVAGVGDTQYF.

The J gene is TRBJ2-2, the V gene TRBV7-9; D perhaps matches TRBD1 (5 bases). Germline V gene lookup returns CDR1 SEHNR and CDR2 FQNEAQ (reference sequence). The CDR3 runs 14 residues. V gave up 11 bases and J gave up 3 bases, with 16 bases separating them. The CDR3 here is CAGKTDLYTGELFF. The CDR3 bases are TGTGCCGGAAAGACAGACCTCTACACCGGGGAGCTGTTTTTT.

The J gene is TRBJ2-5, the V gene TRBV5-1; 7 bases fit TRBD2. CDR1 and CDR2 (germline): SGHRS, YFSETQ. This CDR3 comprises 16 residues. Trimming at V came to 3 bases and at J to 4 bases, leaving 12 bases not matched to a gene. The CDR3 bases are TGCGCCAGCAGCTGGCCCTTGGCGGGGGTTCTAGAGACCCAGTACTTC. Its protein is CASSWPLAGVLETQYF.

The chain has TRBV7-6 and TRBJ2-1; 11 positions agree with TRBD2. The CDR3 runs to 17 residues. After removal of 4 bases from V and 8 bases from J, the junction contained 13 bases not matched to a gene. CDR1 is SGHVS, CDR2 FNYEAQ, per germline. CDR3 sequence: CASSSPQTSGGGDEQFF. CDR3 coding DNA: TGTGCCAGCAGCTCCCCCCAAACTAGCGGGGGAGGTGATGAGCAGTTCTTC.

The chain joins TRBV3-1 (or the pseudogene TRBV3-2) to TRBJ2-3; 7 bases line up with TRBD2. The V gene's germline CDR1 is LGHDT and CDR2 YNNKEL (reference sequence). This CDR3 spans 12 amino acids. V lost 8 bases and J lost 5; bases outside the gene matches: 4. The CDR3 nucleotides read TGTGCCAGCGGGGGGGGTTTAGATACGCAGTATTTT. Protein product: CASGGGLDTQYF.

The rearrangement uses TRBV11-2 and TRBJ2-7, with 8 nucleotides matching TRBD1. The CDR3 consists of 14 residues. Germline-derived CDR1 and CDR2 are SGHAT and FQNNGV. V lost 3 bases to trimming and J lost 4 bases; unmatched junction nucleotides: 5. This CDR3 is CASSFGQGGYEQYF. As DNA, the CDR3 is TGTGCCAGCAGCTTTGGACAGGGAGGTTACGAGCAGTACTTC.

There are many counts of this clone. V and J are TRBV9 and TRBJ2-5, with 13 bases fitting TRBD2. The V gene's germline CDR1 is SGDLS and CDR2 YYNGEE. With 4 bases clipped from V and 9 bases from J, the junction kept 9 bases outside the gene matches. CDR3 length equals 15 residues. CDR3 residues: CASSPSGLAGDAQYF. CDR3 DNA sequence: TGTGCCAGCAGCCCCTCTGGACTAGCGGGGGACGCCCAGTACTTC.

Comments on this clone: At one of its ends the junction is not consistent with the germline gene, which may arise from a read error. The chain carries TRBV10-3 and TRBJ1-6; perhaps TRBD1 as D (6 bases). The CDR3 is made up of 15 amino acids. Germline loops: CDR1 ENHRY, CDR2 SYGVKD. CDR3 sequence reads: CAISQNREQGSLLHF. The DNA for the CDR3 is TGTGCCATCAGCCAGAACAGGGAGCAGGGGTCACTCCTCCACTTT.

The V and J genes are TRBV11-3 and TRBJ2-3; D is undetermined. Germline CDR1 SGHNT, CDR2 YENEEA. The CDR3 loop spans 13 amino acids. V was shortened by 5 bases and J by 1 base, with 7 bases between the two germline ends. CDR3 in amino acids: CASSHRGTDTQYF. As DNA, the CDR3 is TGTGCCAGCAGCCATAGAGGCACAGATACGCAGTATTTT.

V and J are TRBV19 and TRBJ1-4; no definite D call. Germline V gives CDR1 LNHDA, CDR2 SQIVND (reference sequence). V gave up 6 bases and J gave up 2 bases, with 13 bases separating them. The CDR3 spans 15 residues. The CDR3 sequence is CASSDAGSTNEKLFF. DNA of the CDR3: TGTGCCAGTAGCGATGCGGGGAGTACTAATGAAAAACTGTTTTTT.

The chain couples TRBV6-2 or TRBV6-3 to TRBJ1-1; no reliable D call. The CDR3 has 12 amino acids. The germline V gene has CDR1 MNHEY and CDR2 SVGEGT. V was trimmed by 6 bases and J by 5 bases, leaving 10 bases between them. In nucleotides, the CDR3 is TGTGCCAGCAGCGAGGTGCAGACTGAAGCTTTCTTT. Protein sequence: CASSEVQTEAFF.

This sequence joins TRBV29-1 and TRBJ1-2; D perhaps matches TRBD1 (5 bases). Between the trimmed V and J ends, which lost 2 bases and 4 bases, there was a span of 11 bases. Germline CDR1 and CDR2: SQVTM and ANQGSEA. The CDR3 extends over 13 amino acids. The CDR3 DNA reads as TGCAGCGTTGAACGTCAGGGTACCTATGGCTACACCTTC. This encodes CSVERQGTYGYTF.

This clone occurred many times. This CDR3 reads CASSARGVNEQFF. DNA of the CDR3: TGTGCCAGCAGCGCCCGGGGGGTCAATGAGCAGTTCTTC. V usage is TRBV6-5 and J usage is TRBJ2-1; 7 bases are shared with TRBD2. Germline V gene lookup returns CDR1 MNHEY and CDR2 SVGAGI. The J segment lost 6 bases and the V segment lost 6 bases, leaving 5 bases of the junction unmatched. CDR3 length: 13 amino acids.

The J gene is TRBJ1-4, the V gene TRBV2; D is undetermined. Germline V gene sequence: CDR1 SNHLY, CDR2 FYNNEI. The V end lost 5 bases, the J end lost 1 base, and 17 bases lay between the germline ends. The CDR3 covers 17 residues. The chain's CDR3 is CASSKGLTRQTNEKLFF. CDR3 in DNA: TGTGCCAGCAGTAAGGGCCTTACTAGGCAAACTAATGAAAAACTGTTTTTT. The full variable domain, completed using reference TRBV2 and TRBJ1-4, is EPEVTQTPSHQVTQMGQEVILRCVPISNHLYFYWYRQILGQKVEFLVSFYNNEISEKSEIFDDQFSVERPDGSNFTLKIRSTKLEDSAMYFCASSKGLTRQTNEKLFFGSGTQLSVL.

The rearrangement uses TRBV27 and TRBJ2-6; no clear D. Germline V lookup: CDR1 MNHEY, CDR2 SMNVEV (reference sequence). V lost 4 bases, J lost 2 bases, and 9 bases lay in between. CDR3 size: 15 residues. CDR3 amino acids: CASSSLSTGANVLTF. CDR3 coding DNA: TGTGCCAGCAGTTCCCTATCAACTGGGGCCAACGTCCTGACTTTC.

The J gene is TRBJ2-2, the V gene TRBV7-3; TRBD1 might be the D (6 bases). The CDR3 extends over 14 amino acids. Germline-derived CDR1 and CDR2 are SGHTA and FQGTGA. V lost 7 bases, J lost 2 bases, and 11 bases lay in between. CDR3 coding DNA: TGTGCCAGCAAAGAGGACAGAAACACCGGGGAGCTGTTTTTT. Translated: CASKEDRNTGELFF.

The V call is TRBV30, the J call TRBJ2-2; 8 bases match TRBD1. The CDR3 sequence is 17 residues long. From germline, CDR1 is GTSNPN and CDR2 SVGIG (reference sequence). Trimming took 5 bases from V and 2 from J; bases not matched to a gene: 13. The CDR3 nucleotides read TGTGCCTGGTCCTCGATAGGGGGACAGGATAACACCGGGGAGCTGTTTTTT. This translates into CAWSSIGGQDNTGELFF.